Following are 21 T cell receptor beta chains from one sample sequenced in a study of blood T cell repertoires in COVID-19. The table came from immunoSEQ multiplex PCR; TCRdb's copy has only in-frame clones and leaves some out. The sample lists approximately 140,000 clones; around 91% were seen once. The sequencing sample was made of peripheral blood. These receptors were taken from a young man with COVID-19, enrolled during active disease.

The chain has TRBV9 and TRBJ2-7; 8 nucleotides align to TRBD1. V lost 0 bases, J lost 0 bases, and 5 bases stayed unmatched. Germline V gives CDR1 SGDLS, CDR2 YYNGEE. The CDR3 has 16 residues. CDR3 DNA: TGTGCCAGCAGCGTAGCGGCAGGGACAGGCTCCTACGAGCAGTACTTC. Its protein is CASSVAAGTGSYEQYF.

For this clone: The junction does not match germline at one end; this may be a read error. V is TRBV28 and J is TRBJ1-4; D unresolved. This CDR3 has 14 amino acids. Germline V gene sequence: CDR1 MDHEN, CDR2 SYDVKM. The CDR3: CASSPSGWDEKLLF. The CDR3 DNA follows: TGTGCCAGCAGCCCCTCGGGATGGGATGAAAAACTGCTTTTT.

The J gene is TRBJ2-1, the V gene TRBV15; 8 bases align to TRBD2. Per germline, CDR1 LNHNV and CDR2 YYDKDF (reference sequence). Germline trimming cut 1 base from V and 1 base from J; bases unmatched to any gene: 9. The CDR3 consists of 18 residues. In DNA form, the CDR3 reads TGTGCCACCAGCAGAGCCTGGGGGCGGGAGGTTTCCTACAATGAGCAGTTCTTC. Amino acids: CATSRAWGREVSYNEQFF.

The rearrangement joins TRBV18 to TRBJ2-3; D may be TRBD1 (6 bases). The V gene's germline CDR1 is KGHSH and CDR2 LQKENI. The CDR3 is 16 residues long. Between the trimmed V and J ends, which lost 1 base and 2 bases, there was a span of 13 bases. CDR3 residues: CASSPLTRGDTDTQYF. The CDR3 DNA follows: TGTGCCAGCTCACCACTTACCAGGGGAGACACAGATACGCAGTATTTT. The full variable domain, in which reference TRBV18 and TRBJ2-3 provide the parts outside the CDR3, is NAGVMQNPRHLVRRRGQEARLRCSPMKGHSHVYWYRQLPEEGLKFMVYLQKENIIDESGMPKERFSAEFPKEGPSILRIQQVVRGDSAAYFCASSPLTRGDTDTQYFGPGTRLTVL.

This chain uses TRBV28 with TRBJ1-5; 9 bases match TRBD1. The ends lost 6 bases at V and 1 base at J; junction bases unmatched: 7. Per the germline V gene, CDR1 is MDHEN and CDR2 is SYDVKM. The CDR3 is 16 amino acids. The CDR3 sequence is CASSLQGAPSNQPQHF. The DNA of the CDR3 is TGTGCCAGCAGCCTACAGGGGGCGCCAAGCAATCAGCCCCAGCATTTT.

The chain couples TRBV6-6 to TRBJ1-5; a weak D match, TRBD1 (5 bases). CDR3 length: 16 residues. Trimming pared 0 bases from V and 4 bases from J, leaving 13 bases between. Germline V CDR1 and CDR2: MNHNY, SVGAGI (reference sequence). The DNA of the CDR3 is TGTGCCAGCAGTTACTCGAGGGGAGGAGGTAATCAGCCCCAGCATTTT. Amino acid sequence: CASSYSRGGGNQPQHF.

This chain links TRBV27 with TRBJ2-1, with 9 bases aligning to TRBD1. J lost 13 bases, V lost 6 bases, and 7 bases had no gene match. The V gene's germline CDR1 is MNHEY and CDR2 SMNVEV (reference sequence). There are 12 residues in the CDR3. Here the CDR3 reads CASSLGDRAQFF. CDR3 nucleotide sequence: TGTGCCAGCAGCCTAGGGGACAGGGCTCAGTTCTTC.

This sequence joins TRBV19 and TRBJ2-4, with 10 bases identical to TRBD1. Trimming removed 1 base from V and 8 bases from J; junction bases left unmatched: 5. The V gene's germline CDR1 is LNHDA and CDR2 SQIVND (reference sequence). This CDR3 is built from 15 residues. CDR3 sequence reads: CASSIGGTGADIQYF. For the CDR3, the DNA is TGTGCCAGTAGTATAGGAGGGACAGGGGCGGACATTCAGTACTTC.

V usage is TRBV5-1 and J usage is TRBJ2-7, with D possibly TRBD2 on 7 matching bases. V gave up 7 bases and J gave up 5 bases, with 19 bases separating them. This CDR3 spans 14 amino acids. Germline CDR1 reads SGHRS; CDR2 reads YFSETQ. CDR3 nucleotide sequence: TGCGCCAGCCGCCCCATTGGGGGGGGCGACGAGCAGTACTTC. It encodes CASRPIGGGDEQYF.

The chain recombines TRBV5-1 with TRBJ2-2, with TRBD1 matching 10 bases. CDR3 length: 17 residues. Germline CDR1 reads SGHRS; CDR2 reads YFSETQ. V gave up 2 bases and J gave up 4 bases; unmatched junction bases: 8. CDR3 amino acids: CASSFPHWDRGTGELFF. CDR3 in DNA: TGCGCCAGCAGCTTCCCCCACTGGGACAGGGGCACCGGGGAGCTGTTTTTT.

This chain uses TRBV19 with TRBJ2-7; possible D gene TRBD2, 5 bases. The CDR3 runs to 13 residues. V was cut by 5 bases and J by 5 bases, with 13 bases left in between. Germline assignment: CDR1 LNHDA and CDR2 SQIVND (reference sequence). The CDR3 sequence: CASSSDTEDEQYF. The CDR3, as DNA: TGTGCCAGTAGTTCGGATACGGAGGACGAGCAGTACTTC.

The CDR3 region has the DNA TGTGCCAGCACTTGGGACAGGGCGATGTCGGGGCCGGGCTTCGTATCCGCTTCCTACGAGCAGTACTTC. This codes for CASTWDRAMSGPGFVSASYEQYF. The V gene is TRBV18, the J gene TRBJ2-7; the match to TRBD1 covers 9 bases. V lost 8 bases and J lost 1; bases outside the gene matches: 33. Germline V gene data show CDR1 as KGHSH and CDR2 as LQKENI. The CDR3 is 23 amino acids.

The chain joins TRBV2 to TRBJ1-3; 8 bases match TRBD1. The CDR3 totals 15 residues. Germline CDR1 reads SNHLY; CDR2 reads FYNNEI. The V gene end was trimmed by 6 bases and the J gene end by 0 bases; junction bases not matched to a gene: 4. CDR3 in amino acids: CASSRDRNSGNTIYF. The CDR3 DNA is TGTGCCAGCAGCCGGGACAGGAACTCTGGAAACACCATATATTTT.

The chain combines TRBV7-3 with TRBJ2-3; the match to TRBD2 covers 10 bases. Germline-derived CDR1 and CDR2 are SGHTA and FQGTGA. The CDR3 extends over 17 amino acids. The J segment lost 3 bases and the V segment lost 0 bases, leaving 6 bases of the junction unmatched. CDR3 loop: CASSLTSLAGVTDTQYF. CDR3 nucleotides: TGTGCCAGCAGCTTAACTTCCCTAGCGGGAGTGACAGATACGCAGTATTTT.

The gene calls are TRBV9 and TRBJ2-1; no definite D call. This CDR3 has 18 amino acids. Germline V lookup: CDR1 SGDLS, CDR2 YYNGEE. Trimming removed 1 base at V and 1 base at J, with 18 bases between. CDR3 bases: TGTGCCAGCAGCGTATCCAGCCAGCTAGAAAGTTCCTACAATGAGCAGTTCTTC. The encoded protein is CASSVSSQLESSYNEQFF. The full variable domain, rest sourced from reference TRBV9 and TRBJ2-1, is DSGVTQTPKHLITATGQRVTLRCSPRSGDLSVYWYQQSLDQGLQFLIQYYNGEERAKGNILERFSAQQFPDLHSELNLSSLELGDSALYFCASSVSSQLESSYNEQFFGPGTRLTVL.

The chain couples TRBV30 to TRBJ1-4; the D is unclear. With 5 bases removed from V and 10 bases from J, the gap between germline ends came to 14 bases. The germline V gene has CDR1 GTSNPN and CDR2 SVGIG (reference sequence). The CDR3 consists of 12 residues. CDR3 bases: TGTGCCTGGGGCCCCCCAGGCCCAAAACTGTTTTTT. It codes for CAWGPPGPKLFF.

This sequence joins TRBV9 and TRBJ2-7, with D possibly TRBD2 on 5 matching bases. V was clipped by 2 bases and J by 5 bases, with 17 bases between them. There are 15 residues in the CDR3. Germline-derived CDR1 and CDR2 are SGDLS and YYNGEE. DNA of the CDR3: TGTGCCAGCAGCGTCGAGGGTAGTCCCTCGGACGAGCAGTACTTC. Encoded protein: CASSVEGSPSDEQYF.

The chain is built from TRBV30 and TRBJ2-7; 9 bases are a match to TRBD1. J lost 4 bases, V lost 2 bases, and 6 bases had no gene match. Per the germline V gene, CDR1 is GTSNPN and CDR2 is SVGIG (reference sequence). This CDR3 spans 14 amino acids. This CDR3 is CAWSTGTGSYEQYF. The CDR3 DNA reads TGTGCCTGGAGTACCGGGACAGGGTCTTACGAGCAGTACTTC.

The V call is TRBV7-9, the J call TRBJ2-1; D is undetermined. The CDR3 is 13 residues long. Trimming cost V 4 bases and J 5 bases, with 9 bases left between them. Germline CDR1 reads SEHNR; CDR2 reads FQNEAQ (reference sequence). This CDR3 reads CASSSPGHNEQFF. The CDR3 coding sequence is TGTGCCAGCAGCTCGCCCGGTCACAATGAGCAGTTCTTC. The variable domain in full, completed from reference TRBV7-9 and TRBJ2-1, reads DTGVSQNPRHKITKRGQNVTFRCDPISEHNRLYWYRQTLGQGPEFLTYFQNEAQLEKSRLLSDRFSAERPKGSFSTLEIQRTEQGDSAMYLCASSSPGHNEQFFGPGTRLTVL.

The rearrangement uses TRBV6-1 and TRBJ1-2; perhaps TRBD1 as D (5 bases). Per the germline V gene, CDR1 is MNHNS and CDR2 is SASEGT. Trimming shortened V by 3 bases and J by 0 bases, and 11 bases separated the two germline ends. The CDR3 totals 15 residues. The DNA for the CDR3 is TGTGCCAGCAGTGATGGGCGGGGGACTAACTATGGCTACACCTTC. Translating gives CASSDGRGTNYGYTF.

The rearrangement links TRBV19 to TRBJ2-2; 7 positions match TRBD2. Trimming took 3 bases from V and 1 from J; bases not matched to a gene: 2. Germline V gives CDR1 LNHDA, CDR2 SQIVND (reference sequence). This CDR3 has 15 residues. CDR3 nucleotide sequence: TGTGCCAGTAGTATCAAGCGGGGGAACACCGGGGAGCTGTTTTTT. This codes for CASSIKRGNTGELFF.